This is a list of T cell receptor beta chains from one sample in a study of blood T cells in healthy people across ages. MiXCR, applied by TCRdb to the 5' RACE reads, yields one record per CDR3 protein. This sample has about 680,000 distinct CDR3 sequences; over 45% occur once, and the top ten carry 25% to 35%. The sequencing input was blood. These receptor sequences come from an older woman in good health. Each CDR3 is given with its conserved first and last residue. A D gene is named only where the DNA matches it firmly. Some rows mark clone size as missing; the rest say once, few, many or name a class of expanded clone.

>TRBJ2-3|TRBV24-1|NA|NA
CATRDGGFTDTQYF
TGTGCCACCAGGGACGGAGGATTCACAGATACGCAGTATTTT
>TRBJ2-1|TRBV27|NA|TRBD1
CASSFGVEHRGISYNEQFF
TGTGCCAGCAGTTTCGGGGTGGAACACAGGGGGATTTCCTACAATGAGCAGTTCTTC
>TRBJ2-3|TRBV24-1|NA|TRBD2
CATSEAGGPDTQYF
TGTGCCACCAGTGAAGCGGGAGGACCAGATACGCAGTATTTT
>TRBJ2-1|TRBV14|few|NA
CASSQDHKGSLSHEQFF
TGTGCCAGCAGCCAAGATCATAAGGGATCCCTCTCCCATGAGCAGTTCTTC
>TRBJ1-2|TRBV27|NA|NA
CASSVGQGRFGYTF
TGTGCCAGCAGTGTAGGGCAGGGCAGATTTGGCTACACCTTC
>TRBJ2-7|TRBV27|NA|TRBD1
CASSPYRGADEQYF
TGTGCCAGCAGTCCCTACAGGGGGGCGGACGAGCAGTACTTC
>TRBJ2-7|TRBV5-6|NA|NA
CASSSTTGDYEQYF
TGTGCCAGCAGCTCGACTACAGGAGATTACGAGCAGTACTTC
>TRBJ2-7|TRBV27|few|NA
CASRGTGNRYEQYF
TGTGCCAGCAGGGGCACAGGAAACCGCTACGAGCAGTACTTC
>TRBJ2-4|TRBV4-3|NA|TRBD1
CASSDRESVKNIQYF
TGCGCCAGCAGCGACAGGGAATCAGTCAAAAACATTCAGTACTTC
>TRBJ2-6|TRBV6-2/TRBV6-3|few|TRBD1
CASTRQRQGQVSSSGANVLTF
TGTGCCAGCACGCGCCAACGACAGGGGCAGGTTTCGAGCTCTGGGGCCAACGTCCTGACTTTC
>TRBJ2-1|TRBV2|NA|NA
CASSKTHSGEQFF
TGTGCCAGCAGTAAAACACACTCTGGTGAGCAGTTCTTC
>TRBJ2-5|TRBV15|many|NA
CATSRVTKRGQETQYF
TGTGCCACCAGCAGAGTAACGAAGAGGGGACAAGAGACCCAGTACTTC
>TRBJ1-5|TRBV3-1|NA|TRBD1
CASSQLSGGGQPQHF
TGTGCCAGCAGCCAGTTGTCAGGGGGCGGACAGCCCCAGCATTTT
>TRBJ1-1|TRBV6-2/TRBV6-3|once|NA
CASKTRVFGSEAFF
TGTGCCAGCAAGACTAGGGTTTTCGGTTCTGAAGCTTTCTTT
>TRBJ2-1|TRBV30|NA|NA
CAWKSRGGYNEQFF
TGTGCCTGGAAGAGTCGCGGTGGATACAATGAGCAGTTCTTC
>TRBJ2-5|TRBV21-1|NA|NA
CARTTCRVTGLSVQYF
TGTGCCAGGACTACCTGCCGTGTGACAGGGTTATCGGTGCAGTACTTC
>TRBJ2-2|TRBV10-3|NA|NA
CAIFPEGTGELFF
TGTGCCATTTTTCCGGAAGGCACCGGGGAGCTGTTTTTT
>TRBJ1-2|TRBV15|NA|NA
CATSRGRVIDYGYTF
TGTGCCACCAGCAGAGGACGGGTGATCGACTATGGCTACACCTTC
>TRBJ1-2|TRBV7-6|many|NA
CASSSGVRAVQSYTF
TGTGCCAGCAGCTCTGGCGTCAGGGCGGTTCAAAGCTACACCTTC
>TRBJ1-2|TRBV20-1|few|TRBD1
CSAREGQSNYGYTF
TGCAGTGCTAGAGAGGGACAGTCTAACTATGGCTACACCTTC
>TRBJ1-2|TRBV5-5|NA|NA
CASSSSGKGGYGYTF
NA
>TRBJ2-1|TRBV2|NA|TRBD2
CASKRGPPNNEQFF
TGTGCCAGCAAGCGGGGACCCCCTAACAATGAGCAGTTCTTC
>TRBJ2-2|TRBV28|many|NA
CASSVEGTGELFF
TGTGCCAGCAGTGTCGAGGGCACCGGGGAGCTGTTTTTT
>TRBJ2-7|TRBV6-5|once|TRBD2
CASSESTSSGSYEQYF
TGTGCCAGCAGTGAATCGACTAGCTCTGGCTCCTACGAGCAGTACTTC
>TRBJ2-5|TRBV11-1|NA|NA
CASSTGPKETQYF
TGTGCCAGCAGTACGGGACCCAAGGAGACCCAGTACTTC
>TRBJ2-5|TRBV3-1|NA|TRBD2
CASSQGVGLAETQYF
TGTGCCAGCAGCCAAGGGGTAGGACTAGCAGAGACCCAGTACTTC
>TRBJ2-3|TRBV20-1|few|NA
CSATPLQETDTQYF
TGCAGTGCTACCCCGCTACAAGAGACAGATACGCAGTATTTT
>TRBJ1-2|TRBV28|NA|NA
CASSFVIRVGGYTF
TGTGCCAGCAGTTTTGTAATAAGGGTAGGAGGCTACACCTTC
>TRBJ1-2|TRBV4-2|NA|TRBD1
CASRVQGALGYTF
TGTGCCAGCAGGGTCCAGGGGGCGCTGGGCTACACCTTC
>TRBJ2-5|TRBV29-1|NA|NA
CSVSAAEGETQYF
TGCAGCGTCTCCGCCGCTGAAGGGGAGACCCAGTACTTC
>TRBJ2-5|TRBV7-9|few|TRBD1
CASSFGQGSTETQYF
TGTGCCAGCAGCTTCGGACAGGGGTCGACGGAGACCCAGTACTTC